This TCR beta chain was documented in a study of regulatory T cells in long-lasting Graves disease. Time point meaning: persistent/refractory GD, antithyroid drugs over 5 years with positive TRAb. PBMC RNA was the source of the TCR library. Trimming cost V 2 bases and J 8 bases, with 9 bases left between them. The CDR3 length is 12 residues. Germline assignment: CDR1 ENHRY and CDR2 SYGVKD. Building the TCR beta libraries relied on iRepertoire HTBI primers, and CDR3 regions underwent Arm-PCR. From the multiplex PCR reads, TCRdb called clonotypes with MiXCR, one entry per CDR3 protein. The data show hundreds of thousands of distinct CDR3 sequences, with less than 25% seen just once and 6.5% to 8% held by the top ten.

Sequencing used peripheral blood mononuclear cells (PBMCs), obtained when the disease was refractory, from a patient treated with antithyroid drugs. The receptor comes from a female donor with Graves disease. This chain connects TRBV10-3 to TRBJ1-1; no clear D gene. CDR3 nucleotide sequence: TGTGCCATCAGTGAGAGGGCCGGCGAAGCTTTCTTT. This encodes CAISERAGEAFF.